The 8 T cell receptor beta chains listed next were all sequenced from one sample in a study of T cells in Graves' hyperthyroidism and ophthalmopathy. Amplification of TCR beta CDR3 regions was performed using RNA transcripts as template. Researchers ran a first-round RT-PCR on the TCR CDR3 using the HTBI primer set. TCRdb recomputed calls from the multiplex PCR reads with MiXCR, one row per CDR3 protein. The sample includes a few hundred thousand distinct CDR3 sequences, roughly 20% of them seen just once. The sequencing input was blood. The receptors were gathered from a man aged 18 to 30 with Graves' hyperthyroidism.

The chain uses TRBV11-2 and TRBJ2-7, with a weak D call TRBD2 (5 bases). Germline V lookup: CDR1 SGHAT, CDR2 FQNNGV. Trimming left V 5 bases short and J 3 bases short, with 17 bases between. The CDR3 sequence is 15 residues long. As DNA, the CDR3 is TGTGCCAGCAGCCGTCCGGGGTCACGCTTCTACGAGCAGTACTTC. Its translation: CASSRPGSRFYEQYF.

The sample holds many counts of this clonotype. The V and J genes are TRBV11-2 and TRBJ1-2; D is possibly TRBD1 (5 bases). The CDR3 spans 14 residues. V lost 5 bases to trimming and J lost 8 bases, with 18 bases between them. Germline CDR1 is SGHAT and CDR2 is FQNNGV. Here the CDR3 reads CASSPPGEASGYTF. In DNA, the CDR3 is TGTGCCAGCAGCCCACCGGGGGAGGCTTCGGGCTACACCTTC. Variable domain in full (rest from reference TRBV11-2 and TRBJ1-2): EAGVAQSPRYKIIEKRQSVAFWCNPISGHATLYWYQQILGQGPKLLIQFQNNGVVDDSQLPKDRFSAERLKGVDSTLKIQPAKLEDSAVYLCASSPPGEASGYTFGSGTRLTVV.

The table lists this clonotype with many counts. This may be a read error: a much more frequent sequence differs by one nucleotide. This is likely a read error, given that the CDR3 carries no conserved phenylalanine or tryptophan at its end. V gene TRBV6-2 or TRBV6-3 combines with J gene TRBJ1-2; tentatively, D is TRBD1 (5 bases). This CDR3 has 13 amino acids. Per the germline V gene, CDR1 is MNHEY and CDR2 is SVGEGT. V was clipped by 5 bases and J by 2 bases, with 9 bases between them. CDR3 DNA sequence: TGTGCCAGCAGTCCGGGGCCAAACTATGGCTACACCCTC. As protein: CASSPGPNYGYTL.

This clonotype was observed many times. This chain links TRBV6-2 or TRBV6-3 with TRBJ2-7, with a weak D call TRBD1 (5 bases). Germline V gene data show CDR1 as MNHEY and CDR2 as SVGEGT. Trimming removed 3 bases at V and 5 bases at J, with 8 bases between. The CDR3 extends over 12 amino acids. The CDR3 is CASSYMGHEQYF. As DNA, the CDR3 is TGTGCCAGCAGTTATATGGGGCACGAGCAGTACTTC.

This clonotype was found many times. The rearrangement uses TRBV6-5 and TRBJ2-7; no reliable D call. Trimming removed 0 bases from V and 1 base from J, with 7 bases in between. There are 14 residues in the CDR3. Germline V gene sequence: CDR1 MNHEY, CDR2 SVGAGI. CDR3 region: CASSYSGTSYEQYF. As DNA, the CDR3 is TGTGCCAGCAGTTACTCGGGCACATCCTACGAGCAGTACTTC.

This clonotype was recorded many times. V gene TRBV28 combines with J gene TRBJ2-7; possible D gene TRBD2, 6 bases. This CDR3 is 15 amino acids long. V lost 4 bases to trimming and J lost 4 bases, with 17 bases between them. Germline CDR1 and CDR2: MDHEN and SYDVKM. The CDR3 spells CASSSLEGSLYEQYF. The DNA of the CDR3 is TGTGCCAGCAGTTCCTTGGAGGGATCCCTTTACGAGCAGTACTTC.

This clonotype appeared many times. The chain employs TRBV7-2 and TRBJ1-1; D may be TRBD1 (6 bases). The germline V gene has CDR1 SGHTA and CDR2 FQGNSA. Trimming removed 2 bases from V and 3 bases from J, with 7 bases in between. The CDR3 extends over 13 amino acids. The CDR3 DNA reads as TGTGCCAGCAGCTTAAGACAGGACACTGAAGCTTTCTTT. This encodes CASSLRQDTEAFF.

This clonotype appeared a single time. The V gene is TRBV28, the J gene TRBJ2-7; 11 bases fit TRBD1. The CDR3 length is 16 residues. Germline values: CDR1 MDHEN, CDR2 SYDVKM. V shed 4 bases and J 3 bases; nucleotides not matched to a gene: 8. CDR3 in DNA: TGTGCCAGCAGTTACACCTCCGGGACAGGGGGCTACGAGCAGTACTTC. As protein: CASSYTSGTGGYEQYF.